These 7 T cell receptor beta chains were all obtained from the same sample, sequenced in a study of T cells in Graves' hyperthyroidism and ophthalmopathy. Authors of the study amplified TCR beta CDR3 regions from RNA transcripts. A first-round RT-PCR of the TCR CDR3 used the HTBI primer set. TCRdb re-derived calls from the multiplex PCR reads in MiXCR, one entry per CDR3 protein. The sample lists roughly 100,000 distinct CDR3 sequences, roughly 47% occurring once. Sequencing was performed on blood. The receptors originated from a middle-aged man with Graves' hyperthyroidism.

V usage is TRBV10-1 and J usage is TRBJ2-5; weak D call: TRBD2 (5 bases). Deletions cut 4 bases from V and 3 bases from J, with 12 bases between. The CDR3 has 14 amino acids. Germline lookup yields CDR1 WNHNN and CDR2 SYGVQD (reference sequence). CDR3 amino acids: CASSGGSGEETQYF. The CDR3 nucleotides read TGCGCCAGCAGTGGAGGGTCCGGGGAAGAGACCCAGTACTTC.

The chain carries TRBV24-1 and TRBJ2-3; D uncertain. Germline CDR1 KGHDR, CDR2 SFDVKD. The CDR3 loop spans 14 amino acids. Trimming removed 4 bases from V and 4 bases from J, with 11 bases in between. The CDR3 nucleotides read TGTGCCACCAGTGACCCCGCTCGGGCAGATACGCAGTATTTT. Its protein is CATSDPARADTQYF.

This sequence joins TRBV28 and TRBJ2-3, with 7 bases fitting TRBD2. The CDR3 covers 16 residues. V lost 7 bases to trimming and J lost 7 bases; unmatched junction nucleotides: 17. CDR1 and CDR2 from the germline V gene are MDHEN and SYDVKM. CDR3 nucleotides: TGTGCCAGCACCGAACTGGGGGAGGGCCATAAAAATACGCAGTATTTT. It translates to CASTELGEGHKNTQYF.

On this clonotype itself: The junction and the germline gene differ at one end; a read error may be behind it. The chain combines TRBV7-9 with TRBJ1-4; D call uncertain. From germline, CDR1 is SEHNR and CDR2 FQNEAQ (reference sequence). The CDR3 consists of 13 residues. CDR3 bases: TGTGCCAGCAGGCCGGCCACGAATGAAAACCTGTTTTTT. Translated: CASRPATNENLFF.

This clonotype came up many times. V gene TRBV6-5 combines with J gene TRBJ1-5, with D uncertain. This CDR3 region has 17 residues. CDR1 is MNHEY, CDR2 SVGAGI, per germline. The V end was cut by 7 bases, the J end by 4 bases, with 23 bases between. CDR3 amino acids: CASKPLGQASVNQPQHF. CDR3 nucleotides: TGTGCCAGCAAGCCCCTCGGCCAGGCTTCGGTGAATCAGCCCCAGCATTTT.

This chain's CDR3 is CASSLNGGELFF. The CDR3 DNA sequence: TGTGCCAGCAGCTTAAACGGGGGGGAGCTGTTTTTT. The V call is TRBV7-3, the J call TRBJ2-2; no definite D call. Germline V lookup: CDR1 SGHTA, CDR2 FQGTGA. The CDR3 is made up of 12 amino acids. Trimming removed 1 base from V and 8 bases from J, with 5 bases in between.

At least ten counts were recorded for this clonotype. The chain links TRBV5-1 to TRBJ2-3; the D gene is possibly TRBD2 (7 bases). The length of the CDR3 is 15 residues. Germline-derived CDR1 and CDR2 are SGHRS and YFSETQ. Trimming took 0 bases from V and 6 from J, leaving 14 bases between them. CDR3 loop: CASSLEGGNLDTQYF. The CDR3 bases are TGCGCCAGCAGCTTGGAGGGGGGGAACCTGGATACGCAGTATTTT.